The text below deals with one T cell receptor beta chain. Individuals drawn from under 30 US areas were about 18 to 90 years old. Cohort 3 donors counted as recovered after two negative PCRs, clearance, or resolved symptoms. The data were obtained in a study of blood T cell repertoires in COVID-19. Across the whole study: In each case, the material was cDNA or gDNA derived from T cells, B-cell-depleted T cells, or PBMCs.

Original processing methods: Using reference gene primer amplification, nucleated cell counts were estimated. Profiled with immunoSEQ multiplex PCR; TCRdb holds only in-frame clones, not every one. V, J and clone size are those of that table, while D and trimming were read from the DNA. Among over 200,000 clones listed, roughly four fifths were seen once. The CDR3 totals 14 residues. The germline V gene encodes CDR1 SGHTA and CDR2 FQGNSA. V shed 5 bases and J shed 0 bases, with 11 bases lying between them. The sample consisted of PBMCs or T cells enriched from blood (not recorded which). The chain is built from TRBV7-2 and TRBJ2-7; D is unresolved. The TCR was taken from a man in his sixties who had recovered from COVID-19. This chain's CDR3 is CASSPATFSYEQYF. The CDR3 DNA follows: TGTGCCAGCAGCCCCGCGACTTTCTCCTACGAGCAGTACTTC.